This T cell receptor beta chain was sequenced for a study of early T cells in non-severe SARS-CoV-2 infection. This clonotype was found many times. The germline CDR1 and CDR2 sequences are SEHNR and FQNEAQ (reference sequence). The CDR3 has 14 residues. Trimming removed 2 bases from V and 4 bases from J, with 8 bases in between. From the 5' RACE reads, TCRdb called clonotypes with MiXCR, one entry per CDR3 protein. The table has tens of thousands of distinct CDR3 sequences, around 12% seen once. The receptor's source is an adult who was a healthcare worker with PCR-confirmed SARS-CoV-2 infection or an uninfected control (not recorded which). The rearrangement links TRBV7-9 to TRBJ2-2; D is undetermined. The sequenced sample was whole blood. In DNA, the CDR3 is TGTGCCAGCAGCTTATCGGTGGCCACCGGGGAGCTGTTTTTT. It specifies CASSLSVATGELFF.